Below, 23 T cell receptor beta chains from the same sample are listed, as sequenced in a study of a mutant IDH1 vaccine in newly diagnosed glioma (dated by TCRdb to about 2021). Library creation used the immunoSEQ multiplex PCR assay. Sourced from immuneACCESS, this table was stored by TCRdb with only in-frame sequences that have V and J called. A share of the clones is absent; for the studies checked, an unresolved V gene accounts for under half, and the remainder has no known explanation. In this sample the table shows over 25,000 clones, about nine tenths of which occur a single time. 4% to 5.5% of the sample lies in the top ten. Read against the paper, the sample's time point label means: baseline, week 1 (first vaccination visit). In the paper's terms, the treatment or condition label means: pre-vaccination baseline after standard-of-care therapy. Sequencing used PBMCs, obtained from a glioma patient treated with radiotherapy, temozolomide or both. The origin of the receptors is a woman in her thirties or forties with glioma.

As DNA, the CDR3 is TGTGCCTGGAGTGTAACCACCCAACTTCAGCCCCAGCATTTT. Protein sequence: CAWSVTTQLQPQHF. This chain connects TRBV30 to TRBJ1-5; D call uncertain. V lost 0 bases to trimming and J lost 6 bases, with 12 bases between them. The CDR3 is made up of 14 amino acids. Germline-derived CDR1 and CDR2 are GTSNPN and SVGIG (reference sequence).

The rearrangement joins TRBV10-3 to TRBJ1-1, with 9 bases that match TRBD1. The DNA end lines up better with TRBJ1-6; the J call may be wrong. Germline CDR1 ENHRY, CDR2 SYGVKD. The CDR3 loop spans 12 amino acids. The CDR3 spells CAIRDGTGRLHF. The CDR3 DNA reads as TGTGCCATCAGAGACGGGACAGGGCGCCTCCACTTT.

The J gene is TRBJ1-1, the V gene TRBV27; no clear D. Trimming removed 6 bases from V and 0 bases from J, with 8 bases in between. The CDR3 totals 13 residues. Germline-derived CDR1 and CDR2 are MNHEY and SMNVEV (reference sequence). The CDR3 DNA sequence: TGTGCCAGCAGCCAATTCTTGAACACTGAAGCTTTCTTT. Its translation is CASSQFLNTEAFF.

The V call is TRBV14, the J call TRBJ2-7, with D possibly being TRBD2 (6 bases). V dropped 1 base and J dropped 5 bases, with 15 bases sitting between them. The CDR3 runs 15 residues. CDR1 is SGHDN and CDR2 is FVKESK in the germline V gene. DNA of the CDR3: TGTGCCAGCAGCCAAGTCGCGGGATGGGTGGACGAGCAGTACTTC. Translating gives CASSQVAGWVDEQYF.

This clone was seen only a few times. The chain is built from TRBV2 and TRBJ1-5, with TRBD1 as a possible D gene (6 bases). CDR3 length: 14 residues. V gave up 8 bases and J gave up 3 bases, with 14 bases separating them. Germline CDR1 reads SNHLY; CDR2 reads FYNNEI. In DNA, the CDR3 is TGTGCCAGCTCTTGGGGGGGCTTCAATCAGCCCCAGCATTTT. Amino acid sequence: CASSWGGFNQPQHF.

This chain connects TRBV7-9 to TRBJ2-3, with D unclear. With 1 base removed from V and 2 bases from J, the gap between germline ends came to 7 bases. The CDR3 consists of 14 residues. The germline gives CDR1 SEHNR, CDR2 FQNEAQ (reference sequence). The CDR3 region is CASSLDSHTDTQYF. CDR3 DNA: TGTGCCAGCAGCTTAGACAGCCACACAGATACGCAGTATTTT. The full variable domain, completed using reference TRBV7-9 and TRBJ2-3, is DTGVSQNPRHKITKRGQNVTFRCDPISEHNRLYWYRQTLGQGPEFLTYFQNEAQLEKSRLLSDRFSAERPKGSFSTLEIQRTEQGDSAMYLCASSLDSHTDTQYFGPGTRLTVL.

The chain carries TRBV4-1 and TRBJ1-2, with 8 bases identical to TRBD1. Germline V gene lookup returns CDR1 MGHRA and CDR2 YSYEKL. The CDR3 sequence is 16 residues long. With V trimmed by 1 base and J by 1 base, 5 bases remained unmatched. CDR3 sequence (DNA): TGCGCCAGCAGCCAAGCTTGGACAGGGAATAACTATGGCTACACCTTC. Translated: CASSQAWTGNNYGYTF.

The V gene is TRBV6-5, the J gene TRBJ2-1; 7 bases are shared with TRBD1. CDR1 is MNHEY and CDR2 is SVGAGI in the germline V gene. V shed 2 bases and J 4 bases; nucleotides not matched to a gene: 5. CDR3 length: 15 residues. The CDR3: CASSYDRANYNEQFF. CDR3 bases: TGTGCCAGCAGTTACGACAGGGCAAATTACAATGAGCAGTTCTTC.

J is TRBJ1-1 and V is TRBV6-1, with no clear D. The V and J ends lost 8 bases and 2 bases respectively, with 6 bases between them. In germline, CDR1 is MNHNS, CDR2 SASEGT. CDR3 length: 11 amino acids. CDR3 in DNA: TGTGCCAGCGGACGAAACACTGAAGCTTTCTTT. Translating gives CASGRNTEAFF.

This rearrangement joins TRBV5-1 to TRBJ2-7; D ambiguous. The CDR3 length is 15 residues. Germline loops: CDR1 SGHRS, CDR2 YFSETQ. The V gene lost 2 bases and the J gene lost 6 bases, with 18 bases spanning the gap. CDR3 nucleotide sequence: TGCGCCAGCAGCTTAACGGCCTCTCTCGGCGCCGAGCAGTACTTC. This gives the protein CASSLTASLGAEQYF.

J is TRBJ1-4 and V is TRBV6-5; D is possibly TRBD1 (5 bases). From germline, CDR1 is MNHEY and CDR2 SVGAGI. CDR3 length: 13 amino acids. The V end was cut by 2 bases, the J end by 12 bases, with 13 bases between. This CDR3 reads CASSYDRRKELFF. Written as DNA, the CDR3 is TGTGCCAGCAGTTACGACAGAAGAAAGGAACTGTTTTTT.

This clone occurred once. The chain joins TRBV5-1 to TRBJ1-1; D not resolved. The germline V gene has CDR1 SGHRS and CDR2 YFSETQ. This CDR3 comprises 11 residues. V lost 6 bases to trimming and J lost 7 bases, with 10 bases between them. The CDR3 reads CASTGGVEAFF. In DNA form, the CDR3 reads TGCGCCAGCACGGGTGGGGTTGAAGCTTTCTTT. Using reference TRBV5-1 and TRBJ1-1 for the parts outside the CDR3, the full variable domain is KAGVTQTPRYLIKTRGQQVTLSCSPISGHRSVSWYQQTPGQGLQFLFEYFSETQRNKGNFPGRFSGRQFSNSRSEMNVSTLELGDSALYLCASTGGVEAFFGQGTRLTVV.

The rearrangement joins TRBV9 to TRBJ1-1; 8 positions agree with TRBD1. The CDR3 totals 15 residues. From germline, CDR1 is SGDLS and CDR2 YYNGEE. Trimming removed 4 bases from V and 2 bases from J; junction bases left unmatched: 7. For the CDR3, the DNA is TGTGCCAGCAGCACCGCAGGGGGCCGAAACACTGAAGCTTTCTTT. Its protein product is CASSTAGGRNTEAFF.

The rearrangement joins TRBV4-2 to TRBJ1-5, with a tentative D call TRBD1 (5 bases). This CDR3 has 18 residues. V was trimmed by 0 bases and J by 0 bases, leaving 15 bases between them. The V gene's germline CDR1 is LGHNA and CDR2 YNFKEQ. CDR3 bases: TGTGCCAGCAGCCAAGAAAACTTCCCCGGGGGTAGCAATCAGCCCCAGCATTTT. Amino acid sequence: CASSQENFPGGSNQPQHF.

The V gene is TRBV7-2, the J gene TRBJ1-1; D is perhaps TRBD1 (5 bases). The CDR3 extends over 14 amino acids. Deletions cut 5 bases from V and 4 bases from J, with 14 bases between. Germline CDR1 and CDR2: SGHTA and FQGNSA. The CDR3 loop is CASSPLRGATEAFF. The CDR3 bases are TGTGCCAGCAGCCCCCTCCGAGGGGCCACTGAAGCTTTCTTT.

The CDR3 protein is CASSFRGGASTDTQYF. The CDR3 bases are TGTGCCAGCAGCTTCCGCGGGGGGGCCAGCACAGATACGCAGTATTTT. The chain carries TRBV7-2 and TRBJ2-3, with 9 bases identical to TRBD2. Unmatched junction bases numbered 4, after V lost 3 bases and J lost 0 bases. CDR1 and CDR2 from the germline V gene are SGHTA and FQGNSA. The CDR3 covers 16 residues.

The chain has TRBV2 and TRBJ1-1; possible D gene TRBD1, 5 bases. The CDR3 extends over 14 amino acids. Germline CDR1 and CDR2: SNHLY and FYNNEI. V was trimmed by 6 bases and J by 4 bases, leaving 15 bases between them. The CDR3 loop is CASRYSDKLTEAFF. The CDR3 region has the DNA TGTGCCAGCAGGTATTCGGACAAGCTCACTGAAGCTTTCTTT.

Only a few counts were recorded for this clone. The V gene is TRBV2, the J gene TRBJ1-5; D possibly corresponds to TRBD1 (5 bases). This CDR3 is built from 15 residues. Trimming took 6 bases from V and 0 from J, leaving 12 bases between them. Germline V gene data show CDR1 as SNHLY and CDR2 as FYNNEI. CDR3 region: CASRSQGYSNQPQHF. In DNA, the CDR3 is TGTGCCAGCAGAAGTCAGGGATATAGCAATCAGCCCCAGCATTTT.

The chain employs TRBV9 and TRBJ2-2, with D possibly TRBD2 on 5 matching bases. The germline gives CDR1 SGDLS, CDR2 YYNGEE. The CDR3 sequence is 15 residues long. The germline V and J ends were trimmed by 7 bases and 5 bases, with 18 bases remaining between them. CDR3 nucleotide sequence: TGTGCCAGCTCCCTAAGCGGAGGTGGAACCGGGGAGCTGTTTTTT. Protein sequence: CASSLSGGGTGELFF. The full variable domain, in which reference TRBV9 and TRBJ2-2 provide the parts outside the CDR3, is DSGVTQTPKHLITATGQRVTLRCSPRSGDLSVYWYQQSLDQGLQFLIQYYNGEERAKGNILERFSAQQFPDLHSELNLSSLELGDSALYFCASSLSGGGTGELFFGEGSRLTVL.

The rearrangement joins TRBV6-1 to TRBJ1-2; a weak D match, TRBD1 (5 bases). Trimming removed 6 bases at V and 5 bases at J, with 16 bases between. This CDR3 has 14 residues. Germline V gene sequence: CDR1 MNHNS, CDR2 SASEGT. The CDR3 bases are TGTGCCAGCAGCCGGGACCAAGGGGAATATGGCTACACCTTC. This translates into CASSRDQGEYGYTF.

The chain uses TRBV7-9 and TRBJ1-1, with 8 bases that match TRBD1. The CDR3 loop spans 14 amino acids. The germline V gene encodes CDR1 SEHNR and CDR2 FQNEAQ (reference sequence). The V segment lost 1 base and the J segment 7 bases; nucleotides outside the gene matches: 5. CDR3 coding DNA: TGTGCCAGCAGCTTAGGGGCAGGGGGCTATGAAGCTTTCTTT. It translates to CASSLGAGGYEAFF.

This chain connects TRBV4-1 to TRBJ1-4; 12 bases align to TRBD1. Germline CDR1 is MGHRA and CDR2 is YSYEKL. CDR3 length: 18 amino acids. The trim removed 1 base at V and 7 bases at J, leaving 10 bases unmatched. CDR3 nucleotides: TGCGCCAGCAGCCAAGCGGGACAGGGGGCAATGTATGGTGAAAAACTGTTTTTT. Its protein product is CASSQAGQGAMYGEKLFF.

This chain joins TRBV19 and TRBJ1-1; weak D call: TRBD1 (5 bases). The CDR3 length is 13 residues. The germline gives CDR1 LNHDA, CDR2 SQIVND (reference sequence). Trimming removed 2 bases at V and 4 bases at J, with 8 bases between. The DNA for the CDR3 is TGTGCCAGTAGTATAAGCGGGACCACTGAAGCTTTCTTT. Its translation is CASSISGTTEAFF.